This T cell receptor beta chain was recovered during a study of control samples from healthy donors and cancer patients. Profiled with immunoSEQ multiplex PCR; TCRdb holds only in-frame clones, not every one. The sample shows more than 140,000 clones, 90% to 95% of them seen only once. The TCR was taken from a man aged 40-49 years in good health. The sample was blood.

DNA for the CDR3: TGTGCCAGCAGTTCAGGGGTTCAGCCCCAGCATTTT. Encoded protein: CASSSGVQPQHF. The chain has TRBV12-3 or TRBV12-4 and TRBJ1-5; D is possibly TRBD1 (6 bases). The CDR3 covers 12 residues. V lost 4 bases to trimming and J lost 6 bases, with 7 bases between them.